This T cell receptor beta chain was identified during a study of T cells after posttransplantation cyclophosphamide. Study results and limitations: TRB clonality was highly associated with recipient CMV seropositivity and reactivation. TRB overlap between skin or GI tissue T cells and blood was limited.

This clone occurred many times. Its target is unknown. Libraries were prepared by immunoSEQ multiplex PCR; TCRdb keeps only in-frame clonotypes and omits some of them. This sample comprises tens of thousands of clones, none seen once only. Germline CDR1 MDHEN, CDR2 SYDVKM. CDR3 length: 16 residues. Unmatched junction bases numbered 11, after V lost 4 bases and J lost 6 bases. The related graft donor's blood sample was taken on the day of bone marrow donation. This chain links TRBV28 with TRBJ2-7, with 11 nucleotides matching TRBD1. Sequenced: PBMCs. This sequence was found in a man between 45 and 60 years old in good health, CMV-negative, and a related stem cell transplant donor. CDR3 bases: TGTGCCAGCAGTTCCCCCGGGGGGACAGGGGGTTTCGAGCAGTACTTC. This encodes CASSSPGGTGGFEQYF.